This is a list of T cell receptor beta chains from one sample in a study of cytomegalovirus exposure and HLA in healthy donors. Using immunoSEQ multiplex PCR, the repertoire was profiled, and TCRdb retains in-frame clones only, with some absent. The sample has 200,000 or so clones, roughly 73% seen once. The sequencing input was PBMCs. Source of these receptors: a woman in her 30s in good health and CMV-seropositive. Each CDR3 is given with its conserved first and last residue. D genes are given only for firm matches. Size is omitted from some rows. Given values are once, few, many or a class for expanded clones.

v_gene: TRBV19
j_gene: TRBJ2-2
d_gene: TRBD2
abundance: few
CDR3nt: TGTGCCAGTAGTACGTCGGGGGGTGGGATTGCCGGGGAGCTGTTTTTT
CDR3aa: CASSTSGGGIAGELFF

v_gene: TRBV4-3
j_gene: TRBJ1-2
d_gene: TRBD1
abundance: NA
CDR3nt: TGCGCCAGCAGGGGGGGACAGGGGGATCCCTATGGCTACACCTTC
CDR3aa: CASRGGQGDPYGYTF

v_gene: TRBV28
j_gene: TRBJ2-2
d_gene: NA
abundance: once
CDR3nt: TGTGCCAGCGCCCAGCCCCCGGCAGGCGGGACCGGGGAGCTGTTTTTT
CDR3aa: CASAQPPAGGTGELFF

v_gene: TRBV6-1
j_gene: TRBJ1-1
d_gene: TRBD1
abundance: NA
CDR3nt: TGTGCCAGCAGTGATTGGGACAGGGGGCTCTTCGCTGAAGCTTTCTTT
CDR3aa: CASSDWDRGLFAEAFF

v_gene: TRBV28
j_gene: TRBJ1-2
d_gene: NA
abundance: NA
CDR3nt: TGTGCCAGCAGTAATCAGGGGTCCAACTATGGCTACACCTTC
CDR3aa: CASSNQGSNYGYTF

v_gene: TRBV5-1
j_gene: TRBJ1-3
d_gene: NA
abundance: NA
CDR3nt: TGCGCCAGCAGCCAGGGGACGGATTCTGGAAACACCATATATTTT
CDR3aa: CASSQGTDSGNTIYF

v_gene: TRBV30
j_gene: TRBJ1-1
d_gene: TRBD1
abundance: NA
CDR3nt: TGTGCCTGGAGTGTATATACAGGGGACACTGAAGCTTTCTTT
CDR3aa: CAWSVYTGDTEAFF

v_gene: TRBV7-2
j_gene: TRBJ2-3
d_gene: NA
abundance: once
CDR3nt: TGTGCCAGCAGCCCCGGGACTCCTAGCACAGATACGCAGTATTTT
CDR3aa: CASSPGTPSTDTQYF

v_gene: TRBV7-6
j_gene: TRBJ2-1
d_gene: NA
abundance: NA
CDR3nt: TGTGCCAGCACCTACCAACCTGGGGCTCCTTACAATGAGCAGTTCTTC
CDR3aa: CASTYQPGAPYNEQFF

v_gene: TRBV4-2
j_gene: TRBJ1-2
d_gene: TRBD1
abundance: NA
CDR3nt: TGTGCCAGCAGCAACCGGGACGCGACAGGGGGGGGCTATGGCTACACCTTC
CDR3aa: CASSNRDATGGGYGYTF

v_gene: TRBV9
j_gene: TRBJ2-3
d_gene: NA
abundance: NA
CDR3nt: TGTGCCAGCAGCTTTAGCGGAGGGAGCACAGATACGCAGTATTTT
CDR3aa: CASSFSGGSTDTQYF

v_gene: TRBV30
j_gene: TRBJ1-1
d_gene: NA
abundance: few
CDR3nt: TGTGCCTGGAGTAAACTCAGGGTCGGGAACACTGAAGCTTTCTTT
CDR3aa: CAWSKLRVGNTEAFF

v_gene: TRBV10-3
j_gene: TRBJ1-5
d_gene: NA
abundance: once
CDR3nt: TGTGCCATAACGCCGGGACAAAATCAGCCCCAGCATTTT
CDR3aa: CAITPGQNQPQHF

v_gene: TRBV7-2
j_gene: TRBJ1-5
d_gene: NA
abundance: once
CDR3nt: TGTGCCAGCAGCCCAGTGGGGGGGATGAGTCAGCCCCAGCATTTT
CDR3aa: CASSPVGGMSQPQHF

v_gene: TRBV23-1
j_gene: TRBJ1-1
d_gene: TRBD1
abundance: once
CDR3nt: TGCGCCAGCAGTCAATGGACAGGCACTGAAGCTTTCTTT
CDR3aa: CASSQWTGTEAFF

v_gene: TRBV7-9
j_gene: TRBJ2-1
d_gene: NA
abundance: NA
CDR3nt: TGTGCCAGCAGCTTAGCAGTCCTACTCGATGAGCAGTTCTTC
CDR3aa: CASSLAVLLDEQFF

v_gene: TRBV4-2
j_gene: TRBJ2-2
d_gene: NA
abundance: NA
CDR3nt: TGTGCCAGCAGCCAAGAGGGAGGCCCGAACACCGGGGAGCTGTTTTTT
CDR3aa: CASSQEGGPNTGELFF

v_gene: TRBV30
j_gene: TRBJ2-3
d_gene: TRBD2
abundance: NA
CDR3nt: TGTGCCTGGAGTGTACAGAGACTAGCGAAAAGCACAGATACGCAGTATTTT
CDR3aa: CAWSVQRLAKSTDTQYF